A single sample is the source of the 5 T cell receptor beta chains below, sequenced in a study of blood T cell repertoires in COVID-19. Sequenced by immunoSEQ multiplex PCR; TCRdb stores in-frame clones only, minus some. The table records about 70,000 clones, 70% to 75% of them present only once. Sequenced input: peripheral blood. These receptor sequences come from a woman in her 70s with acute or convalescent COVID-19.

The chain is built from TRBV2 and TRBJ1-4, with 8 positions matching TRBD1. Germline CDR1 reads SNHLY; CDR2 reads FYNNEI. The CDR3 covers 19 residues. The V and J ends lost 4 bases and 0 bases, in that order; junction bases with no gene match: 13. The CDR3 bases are TGTGCCAGCAGTGTAGAGGCAGGGGGCATGACGTCAACTAATGAAAAACTGTTTTTT. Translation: CASSVEAGGMTSTNEKLFF.

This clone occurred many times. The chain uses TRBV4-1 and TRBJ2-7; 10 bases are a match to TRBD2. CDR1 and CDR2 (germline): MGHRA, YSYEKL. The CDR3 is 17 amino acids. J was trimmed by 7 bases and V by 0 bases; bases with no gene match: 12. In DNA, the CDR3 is TGCGCCAGCAGCCAAGATTTGTTCGGACTAGCGGTGGGAGAGCAGTACTTC. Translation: CASSQDLFGLAVGEQYF.

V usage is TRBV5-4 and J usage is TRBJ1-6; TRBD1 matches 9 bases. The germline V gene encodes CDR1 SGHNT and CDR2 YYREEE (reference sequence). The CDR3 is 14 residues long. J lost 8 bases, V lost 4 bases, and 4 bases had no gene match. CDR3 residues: CASSRDRADSPLHF. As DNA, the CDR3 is TGTGCCAGCAGCCGGGACAGGGCCGATTCACCCCTCCACTTT. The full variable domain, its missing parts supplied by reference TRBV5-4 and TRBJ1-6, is ETGVTQSPTHLIKTRGQQVTLRCSSQSGHNTVSWYQQALGQGPQFIFQYYREEENGRGNFPPRFSGLQFPNYSSELNVNALELDDSALYLCASSRDRADSPLHFGNGTRLTVT.

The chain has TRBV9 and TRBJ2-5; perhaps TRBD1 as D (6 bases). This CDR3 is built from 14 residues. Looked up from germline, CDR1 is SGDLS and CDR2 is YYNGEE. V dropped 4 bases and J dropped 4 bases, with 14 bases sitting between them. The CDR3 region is CASSPTRGGETQYF. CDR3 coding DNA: TGTGCCAGCAGCCCCACCCGAGGGGGAGAGACCCAGTACTTC. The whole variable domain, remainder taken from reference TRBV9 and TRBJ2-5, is DSGVTQTPKHLITATGQRVTLRCSPRSGDLSVYWYQQSLDQGLQFLIQYYNGEERAKGNILERFSAQQFPDLHSELNLSSLELGDSALYFCASSPTRGGETQYFGPGTRLLVL.

CDR3 region: CAVSEQFF. The CDR3 nucleotides read TGTGCCGTTAGCGAGCAGTTCTTC. V gene TRBV28 combines with J gene TRBJ2-1; D is unclear. This CDR3 is 8 amino acids long. Looked up from germline, CDR1 is MDHEN and CDR2 is SYDVKM. Between the trimmed V and J ends, which lost 11 bases and 10 bases, there was a span of 6 bases.